A selection of T cell receptor beta chains follows, all from one sample in a study of OX40 agonist ivuxolimab in advanced cancers. Assay: immunoSEQ multiplex PCR; the TCRdb copy retains only in-frame clones and omits some. This table holds 75,000 to 100,000 clones, around 90% found once. Sequencing used CD4+ or CD8+ T cells sorted from blood, obtained in a trial of the OX40 agonist ivuxolimab. These receptors came from an adult with an advanced solid tumor such as melanoma, head and neck, liver or kidney cancer. CDR3s include the opening cysteine and the closing phenylalanine or tryptophan. D genes are given only for firm matches. Clone size is stated in some rows and not others, as once, few, many or a class when expanded.

v_call,clone_size,d_call,j_call,cdr3_nt,cdr3_aa
TRBV4-2,-,-,TRBJ2-3,TGTGCCAGCAGCCCCAAAGGACAGTCACTCTACCCAGATACGCAGTATTTT,CASSPKGQSLYPDTQYF
TRBV6-1,-,TRBD2,TRBJ2-1,TGTGCCAGCAGACTAACTAGCGGGGCCTACAATGAGCAGTTCTTC,CASRLTSGAYNEQFF
TRBV4-3,few,TRBD2,TRBJ2-4,TGCGCCAGCAGCCAAGCGGGGGGGCTCGGGAACATTCAGTACTTC,CASSQAGGLGNIQYF
TRBV19,-,-,TRBJ2-3,TGTGCCAGTAGTCGAGGTGCGGAGATACGCACAGATACGCAGTATTTT,CASSRGAEIRTDTQYF
TRBV5-5,-,-,TRBJ2-5,TGTGCCAGCAGCTTGAGGGCACCCGAGACCCAGTACTTC,CASSLRAPETQYF
TRBV6-1,-,TRBD1,TRBJ2-1,TGTGCCACCCGACAGGGGCCTTCCTACAATGAGCAGTTCTTC,CATRQGPSYNEQFF
TRBV9,-,-,TRBJ2-1,TGTGCCAGCAGCGTAGACGGGCCTTCCTACAATGAGCAGTTCTTC,CASSVDGPSYNEQFF
TRBV5-5,once,-,TRBJ2-5,TGTGCCAGCAGCTTGGTGGGGGCACAAGAGACCCAGTACTTC,CASSLVGAQETQYF
TRBV4-1,-,TRBD1,TRBJ1-5,TGCGCCAGCAGCCGGACGCTCCGGGACAGGGGTCAGCCCCAGCATTTT,CASSRTLRDRGQPQHF
TRBV7-9,once,-,TRBJ2-7,TGTGCCAGCGCCCCCCTCTGGGGCGGAGTCTACGAGCAGTACTTC,CASAPLWGGVYEQYF
TRBV6-9,-,-,TRBJ2-7,TGTGCCAGCAACCCCCGGGGGACCTACGAGCAGTACTTC,CASNPRGTYEQYF
TRBV5-6,-,-,TRBJ2-5,TGTGCCAGCAGCTTGGCTGACGGACAGACCCAGTACTTC,CASSLADGQTQYF
TRBV7-6,-,-,TRBJ2-5,TGTGCCAGCAGCTTTAACGACCTAACGACCCAGTACTTC,CASSFNDLTTQYF
TRBV28,once,-,TRBJ1-5,TGTGCCAGCAGTTTATTGGGTCAGCCCCAGCATTTT,CASSLLGQPQHF
TRBV4-3,-,TRBD1,TRBJ2-6,TGCGCCAGCAGCCAAGATCGGCAGGGGGCCGCCGGGGCCAACGTCCTGACTTTC,CASSQDRQGAAGANVLTF
TRBV2,-,-,TRBJ1-2,TGTGCCAGCAGTGCCAGGAGTAACTATGGCTACACCTTC,CASSARSNYGYTF
TRBV6-5,-,-,TRBJ2-1,TGTGCCAGCAGTTACCCTGGGGCAAATGAGCAGTTCTTC,CASSYPGANEQFF
TRBV28,-,-,TRBJ2-3,TGTGCCAGCAGGAGACAGGGCACAGATACGCAGTATTTT,CASRRQGTDTQYF
TRBV25-1,-,TRBD2,TRBJ2-7,TGTGCCAGCAGGAAGGGACTACCACCCTACGAGCAGTACTTC,CASRKGLPPYEQYF
TRBV7-2,-,TRBD2,TRBJ2-7,TGTGCCAGCAGCTCTCGGGGGACTAGCGGGAGGGCCTACGAGCAGTACTTC,CASSSRGTSGRAYEQYF
TRBV6-6,-,-,TRBJ1-4,TGTGCCAGCAGTTCAAATCCAACTAATGAAAAACTGTTTTTT,CASSSNPTNEKLFF
TRBV5-1,-,-,TRBJ1-3,TGCGCCAGCAGCTTGACAGCTAACTCTGGAAACACCATATATTTT,CASSLTANSGNTIYF
TRBV6-6,-,-,TRBJ2-5,TGTGCCAGCAGTTTCCGGGACACTATCAAGGAGACCCAGTACTTC,CASSFRDTIKETQYF
TRBV30,-,TRBD1,TRBJ2-2,TGTGCCGCCCAGCCCGGGACAGGGGTTGTCACCGGGGAGCTGTTTTTT,CAAQPGTGVVTGELFF
TRBV7-2,-,TRBD2,TRBJ2-5,TGTGCCAGCAGCTTAACACCCGGGGGGTGGGAGACCCAGTACTTC,CASSLTPGGWETQYF
TRBV7-2,-,TRBD2,TRBJ2-7,TGTGCCAGCAGCTCCAGACTAGCGGGAGGGCCCTACGAGCAGTACTTC,CASSSRLAGGPYEQYF
TRBV2,-,TRBD2,TRBJ2-2,TGTGCCAGCGGCCAGGAGGCGACTAGCGGGAGGGCCTGGGGCGGGGAGCTGTTTTTT,CASGQEATSGRAWGGELFF
TRBV6-6,-,TRBD1,TRBJ2-3,TGTGCCAGCAGCCTTGACAGGGGACCCACAGATACGCAGTATTTT,CASSLDRGPTDTQYF
TRBV7-2,-,-,TRBJ2-7,TGTGCCAGCAGCTTGACAGAATCCTACGAGCAGTACTTC,CASSLTESYEQYF
TRBV6-4,-,-,TRBJ2-3,TGTGCCAGCAGTGACTCTTTTGCGATCCCGCGGGATACGCAGTATTTT,CASSDSFAIPRDTQYF
TRBV28,-,-,TRBJ2-7,TGTGCCAGCAGTTTGCGGAGGGTAACCTACGAGCAGTACTTC,CASSLRRVTYEQYF
TRBV7-6,-,TRBD1,TRBJ2-3,TGTGCCAGCAGCAAAGGACAGGGGATCCCAGATACGCAGTATTTT,CASSKGQGIPDTQYF
TRBV10-3,-,-,TRBJ2-1,TGTGCCATCAGTACGGGCCTTCAGTACGATGAGCAGTTCTTC,CAISTGLQYDEQFF
TRBV19,-,-,TRBJ2-7,TGTGCCAGTAGTATGCAGCTGAACTCCTACGAGCAGTACTTC,CASSMQLNSYEQYF
TRBV7-3,-,-,TRBJ2-1,TGTGCCAGCAGCTTAACTCGAAATGAGCAGTTCTTC,CASSLTRNEQFF
TRBV5-8,-,-,TRBJ2-1,TGTGCCAGCATCGGGATCCTCGCGGGGTCTCTCGGCAATGAGCAGTTCTTC,CASIGILAGSLGNEQFF
TRBV7-2,few,-,TRBJ1-2,TGTGCCAGCAGCGCCGACGGCGCTGACTATGGCTACACCTTC,CASSADGADYGYTF
TRBV21-1,once,-,TRBJ2-1,TGTGCCACTCCACAGACAGCGGCCTGGAATGAGCAGTTCTTC,CATPQTAAWNEQFF
TRBV19,-,-,TRBJ2-3,TGTGCCAGTAGTCAGGGGGATACGCAGTATTTT,CASSQGDTQYF
TRBV6-5,-,-,TRBJ1-4,TGTGCCAGCAGTTATCCGTCAAAAAATGAAAAACTGTTTTTT,CASSYPSKNEKLFF
TRBV2,once,-,TRBJ2-1,TGTGCCAGCAGTGAAACATACAGGGCTCCTGAGCAGTTCTTC,CASSETYRAPEQFF
TRBV28,-,-,TRBJ1-4,TGTGCCAGCAGTGGGGGACTGATTAATGAAAAACTGTTTTTT,CASSGGLINEKLFF
TRBV6-1,-,TRBD2,TRBJ2-2,TGTGCCAGCAGTGGGGCGTCGGGACTAGCGGGAGCGAACACCGGGGAGCTGTTTTTT,CASSGASGLAGANTGELFF
TRBV5-1,-,-,TRBJ1-2,TGCGCCAGCAGCGCCGCCGTCGTGACAGGTTCGGGGGGCTACACCTTC,CASSAAVVTGSGGYTF
TRBV7-2,-,-,TRBJ1-2,TGTGCCAGCAGCCTCCTTCATGGCTACACCTTC,CASSLLHGYTF
TRBV11-2,-,-,TRBJ1-2,TGTGCCAGCAGCGAACGTGGCTATGGCTACACCTTC,CASSERGYGYTF
TRBV18,-,TRBD2,TRBJ2-5,TGTGCCAGCTCACCAAATGCGGGAGGGGAGACCCAGTACTTC,CASSPNAGGETQYF
TRBV18,-,-,TRBJ2-2,TGTGCCAGCACCCCAGGGGTGGCCGGGGAGCTGTTTTTT,CASTPGVAGELFF
TRBV7-3,-,TRBD1,TRBJ2-5,TGTGCCAGCAGCCAGGGGGCGGAAGAGACCCAGTACTTC,CASSQGAEETQYF
TRBV7-2,-,-,TRBJ2-5,TGTGCCAGCAGCTTTGGGGCGCGCCTAGAGACCCAGTACTTC,CASSFGARLETQYF
TRBV4-1,-,TRBD1,TRBJ1-2,TGCGCCAGCAGCCAGGGGACAGGGAGAGCCTATGGCTACACCTTC,CASSQGTGRAYGYTF
TRBV5-4,-,-,TRBJ2-5,TGTGCCAGCAGCTTGGCCACCCGGGGAGGAGAGACCCAGTACTTC,CASSLATRGGETQYF
TRBV5-1,-,TRBD1,TRBJ2-5,TGCGCCAGCAGCTTAGGAAACAGGGGGCGCGGGGAGACCCAGTACTTC,CASSLGNRGRGETQYF
TRBV7-9,once,TRBD1,TRBJ2-2,TGTGCTTATCCGGGGACAGAACACACCGGGGAGCTGTTTTTT,CAYPGTEHTGELFF